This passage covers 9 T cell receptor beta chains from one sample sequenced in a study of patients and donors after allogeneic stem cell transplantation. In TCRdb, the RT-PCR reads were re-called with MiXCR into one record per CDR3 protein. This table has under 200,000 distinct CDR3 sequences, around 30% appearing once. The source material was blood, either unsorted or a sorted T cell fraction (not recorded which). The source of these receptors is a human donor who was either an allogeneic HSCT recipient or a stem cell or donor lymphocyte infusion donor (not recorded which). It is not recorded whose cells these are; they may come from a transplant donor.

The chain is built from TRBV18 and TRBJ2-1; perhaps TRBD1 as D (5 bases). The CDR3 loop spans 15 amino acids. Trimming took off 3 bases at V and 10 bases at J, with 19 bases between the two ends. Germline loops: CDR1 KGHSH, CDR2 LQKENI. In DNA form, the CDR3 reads TGTGCCAGCTCACCCCTCCAGGGCGAGTGGTGGGAGCAGTTCTTC. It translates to CASSPLQGEWWEQFF.

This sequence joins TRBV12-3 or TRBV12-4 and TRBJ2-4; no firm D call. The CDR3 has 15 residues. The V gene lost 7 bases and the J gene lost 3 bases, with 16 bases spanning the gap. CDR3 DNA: TGTGCCAGCACCCTCGTGGCCTCCGGCAAAAACATTCAGTACTTC. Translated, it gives CASTLVASGKNIQYF.

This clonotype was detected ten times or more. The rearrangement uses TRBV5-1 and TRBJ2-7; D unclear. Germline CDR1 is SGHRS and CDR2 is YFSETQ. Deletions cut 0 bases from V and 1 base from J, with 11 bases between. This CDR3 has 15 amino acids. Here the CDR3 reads CASSLALFGSYEQYF. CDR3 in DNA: TGCGCCAGCAGCTTGGCCCTCTTTGGGTCCTACGAGCAGTACTTC.

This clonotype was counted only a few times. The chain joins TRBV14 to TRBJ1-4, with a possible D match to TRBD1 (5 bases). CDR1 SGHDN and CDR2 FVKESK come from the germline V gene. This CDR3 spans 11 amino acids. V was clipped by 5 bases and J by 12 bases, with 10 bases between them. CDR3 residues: CASSSGHELFF. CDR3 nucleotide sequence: TGTGCCAGCAGCTCCGGACATGAACTGTTTTTT.

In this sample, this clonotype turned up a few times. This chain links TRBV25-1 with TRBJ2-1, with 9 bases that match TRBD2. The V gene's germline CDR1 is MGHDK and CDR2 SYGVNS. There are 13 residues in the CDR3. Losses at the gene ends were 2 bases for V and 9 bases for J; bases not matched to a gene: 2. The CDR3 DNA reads TGTGCCAGCAGTGAAGGGACTAGCCGTGAGCAGTTCTTC. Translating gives CASSEGTSREQFF. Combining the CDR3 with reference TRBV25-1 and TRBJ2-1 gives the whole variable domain EADIYQTPRYLVIGTGKKITLECSQTMGHDKMYWYQQDPGMELHLIHYSYGVNSTEKGDLSSESTVSRIRTEHFPLTLESARPSHTSQYLCASSEGTSREQFFGPGTRLTVL.

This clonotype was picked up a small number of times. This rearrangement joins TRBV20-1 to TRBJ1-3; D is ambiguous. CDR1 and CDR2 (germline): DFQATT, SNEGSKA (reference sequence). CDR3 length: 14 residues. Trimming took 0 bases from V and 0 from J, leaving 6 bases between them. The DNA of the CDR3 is TGCAGTGCTAGAGAGCAGTCCTCTGGAAACACCATATATTTT. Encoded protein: CSAREQSSGNTIYF.

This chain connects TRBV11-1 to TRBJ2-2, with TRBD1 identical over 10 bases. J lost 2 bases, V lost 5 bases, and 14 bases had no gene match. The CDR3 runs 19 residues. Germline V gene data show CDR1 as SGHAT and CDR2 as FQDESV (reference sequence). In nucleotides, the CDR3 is TGTGCCAGCAGCCCATCTGCGGGACAGGGGTGGGGCAACACCGGGGAGCTGTTTTTT. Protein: CASSPSAGQGWGNTGELFF.

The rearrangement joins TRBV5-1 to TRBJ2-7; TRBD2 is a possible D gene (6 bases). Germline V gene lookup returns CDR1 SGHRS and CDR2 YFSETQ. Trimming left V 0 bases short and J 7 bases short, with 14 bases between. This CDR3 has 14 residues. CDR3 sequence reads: CASSLGLVYGEQYF. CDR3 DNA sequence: TGCGCCAGCAGCTTGGGACTAGTCTACGGGGAGCAGTACTTC.

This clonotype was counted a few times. The CDR3 protein is CASSQGLGLAGVKDTQYF. The CDR3 nucleotides are TGCGCCAGCAGCCAGGGCTTGGGACTAGCGGGAGTTAAAGATACGCAGTATTTT. This sequence joins TRBV4-3 and TRBJ2-3, with TRBD2 matching over 14 bases. The CDR3 covers 18 residues. Per germline, CDR1 LGHNA and CDR2 YSLEER. The ends lost 3 bases at V and 5 bases at J; junction bases unmatched: 10.